This TCR beta chain was sequenced for a study of control samples from healthy donors and cancer patients. Using immunoSEQ multiplex PCR, the repertoire was profiled, and TCRdb retains in-frame clones only, with some absent. Of 50,000 or so clones in the sample, around 86% were seen once. Trimming cost V 5 bases and J 4 bases, with 11 bases left between them. Germline V gene sequence: CDR1 SGHAT, CDR2 FQNNGV. The CDR3 covers 13 residues. This clone was seen once. Sequencing input: PBMCs. The chain has TRBV11-2 and TRBJ1-2; D unresolved. The origin of this receptor is a woman aged 45-65 years with lung cancer. For the CDR3, the DNA is TGTGCCAGCAGCCCCGACGGACGCTATGGCTACACCTTC. Its protein is CASSPDGRYGYTF.